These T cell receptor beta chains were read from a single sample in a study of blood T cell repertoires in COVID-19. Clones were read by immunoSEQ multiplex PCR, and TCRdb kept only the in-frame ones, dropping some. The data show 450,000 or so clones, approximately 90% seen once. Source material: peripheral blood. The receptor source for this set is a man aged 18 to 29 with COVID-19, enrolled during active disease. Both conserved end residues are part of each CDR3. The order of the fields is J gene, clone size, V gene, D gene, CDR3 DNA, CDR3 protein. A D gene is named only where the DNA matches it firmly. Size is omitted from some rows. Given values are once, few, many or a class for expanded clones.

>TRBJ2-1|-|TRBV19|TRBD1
TGTGCCAGTAGACCGGACAGGTCCCAATCCTACAATGAGCAGTTCTTC
CASRPDRSQSYNEQFF
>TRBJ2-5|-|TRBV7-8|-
TGTGCCAGCAGCTTCCGACAGAAAGAGACCCAGTACTTC
CASSFRQKETQYF
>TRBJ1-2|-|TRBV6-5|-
TGTGCCAGCAGTTCCCCGGGACACAGCAATTATGGCTACACCTTC
CASSSPGHSNYGYTF
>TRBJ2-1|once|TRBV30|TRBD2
TGTGCCTGGAGTCCCCAGAGGCTAGCGGGAGGTAATGAGCAGTTCTTC
CAWSPQRLAGGNEQFF
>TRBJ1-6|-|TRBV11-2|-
TGTGCCAGCAGCTTAGGTCAGAACTCCTATAATTCACCCCTCCACTTT
CASSLGQNSYNSPLHF
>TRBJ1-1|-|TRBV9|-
TGTGCCAGCAGCCCTTTACAGGGTATGGCTTTCTTT
CASSPLQGMAFF
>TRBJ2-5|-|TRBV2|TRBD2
TGTGCCAGCACGCGGGAGGGCCGGGAGACCCAGTACTTC
CASTREGRETQYF
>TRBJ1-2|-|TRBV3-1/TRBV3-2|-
TGTGCCAGCAGCCAAGGGGTGGAGCGCTACACCTTC
CASSQGVERYTF
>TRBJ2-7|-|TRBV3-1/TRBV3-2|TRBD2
TGTGCCAGCAGCCCAACCGGGACTAGCCTTTACGAGCAGTACTTC
CASSPTGTSLYEQYF
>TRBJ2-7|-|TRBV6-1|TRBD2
TGTGCCAGCAGTGAAGGGGGAGGGGTGACCCTCTACGAGCAGTACTTC
CASSEGGGVTLYEQYF
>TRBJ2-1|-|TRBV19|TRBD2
TGTGCCAGTAGTCCTCCTCCCGGGACTAGCGGGAGTTGGTTCTTC
CASSPPPGTSGSWFF
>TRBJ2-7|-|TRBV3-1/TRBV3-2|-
TGTGCCAGCAGCCAGCAAGACAGTAAACGAACCTACGAGCAGTACTTC
CASSQQDSKRTYEQYF
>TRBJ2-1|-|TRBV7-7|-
TGTGCCAGCAGCTTAGGCAGCGAGGCTGAGCAGTTCTTC
CASSLGSEAEQFF
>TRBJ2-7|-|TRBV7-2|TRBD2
TGTGCCACCTATCCTCCGGGACTAGTTTACGAGCAGTACTTC
CATYPPGLVYEQYF
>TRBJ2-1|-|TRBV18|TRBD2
TGTGCCAGCTCGTACGGACTAGCGGATTACAATGAGCAGTTCTTC
CASSYGLADYNEQFF
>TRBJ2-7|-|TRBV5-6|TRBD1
TGTGCCAGCAGCTTGACGGTCAGGGGGCCCTACGAGCAGTACTTC
CASSLTVRGPYEQYF
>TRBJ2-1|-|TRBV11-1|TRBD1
TGTGCCAGCAGCTCGACAGGGAACAATGAGCAGTTCTTC
CASSSTGNNEQFF
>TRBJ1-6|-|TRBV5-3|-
TGTGCCAGAAGCCCAAAGACGGGTTCACCCCTCCACTTT
CARSPKTGSPLHF
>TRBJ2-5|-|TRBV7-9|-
TGTGCCAGCAGCTTATACGGGGAGGAGACCCAGTACTTC
CASSLYGEETQYF
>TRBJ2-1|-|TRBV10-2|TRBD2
TGCGCCAGCAGAGTAGCGGGGTCGAATGAGCAGTTCTTC
CASRVAGSNEQFF
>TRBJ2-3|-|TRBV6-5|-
TGTGCCAGCAGTTACTCAAGTAGCGGCCTCACAGATACGCAGTATTTT
CASSYSSSGLTDTQYF
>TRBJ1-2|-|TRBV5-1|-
TGCGCCAGCAGCTTATCCGGGGGGAGTGACTACACCTTC
CASSLSGGSDYTF
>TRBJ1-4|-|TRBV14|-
TGTGCCAGCAGCCAAGGTCAGGGGATTCGCGAAAAACTGTTTTTT
CASSQGQGIREKLFF
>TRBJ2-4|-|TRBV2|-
TGTGCCAGCAGCCGTCGGGTGGCCTTAGCCAAAAACATTCAGTACTTC
CASSRRVALAKNIQYF
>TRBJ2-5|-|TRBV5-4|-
TGTGCCAGCAGCTTGTCTCTGGCAGGGCTCCGAGAGACCCAGTACTTC
CASSLSLAGLRETQYF
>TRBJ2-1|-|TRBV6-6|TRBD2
TGTGCCAGCAGTCATCACGCGGGAGTTCTGTTCTTC
CASSHHAGVLFF
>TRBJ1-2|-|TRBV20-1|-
TGCAGTGTAGACTATGGCTACACCTTC
CSVDYGYTF
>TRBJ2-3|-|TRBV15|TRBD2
TGTGCCACCAGCAGAGAAAGTCTAGCGGGAGATACGCAGTATTTT
CATSRESLAGDTQYF
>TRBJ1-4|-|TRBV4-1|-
TGCGCCAGCAGCCAGACTAATCCGGCAACTAATGAAAAACTGTTTTTT
CASSQTNPATNEKLFF
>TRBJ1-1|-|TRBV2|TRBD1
TGTGCCAGCAGATGGGACAGGGTAGCTGAAGCTTTCTTT
CASRWDRVAEAFF
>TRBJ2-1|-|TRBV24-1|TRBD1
TGTGCCACCAGTGATTCACACAGGGGTCCGATCGACAATGAGCAGTTCTTC
CATSDSHRGPIDNEQFF
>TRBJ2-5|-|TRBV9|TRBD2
TGTGCCAGCAGCCCCAGCCTAGCGGGGACCCAAGAGACCCAGTACTTC
CASSPSLAGTQETQYF
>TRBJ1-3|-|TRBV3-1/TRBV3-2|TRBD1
TGTGCCAGCAGCCAAGACGCACGGGAGACAGGGGTCTCTGGAAACACCATATATTTT
CASSQDARETGVSGNTIYF
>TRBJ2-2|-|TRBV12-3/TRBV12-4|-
TGTGCCAGCAGCCTCCAGGGCACCGGGGAGCTGTTTTTT
CASSLQGTGELFF
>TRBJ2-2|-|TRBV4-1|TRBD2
TGCGCCAGCAGCCATCTCGGGACTAGCCGCGCCGGGGAGCTGTTTTTT
CASSHLGTSRAGELFF
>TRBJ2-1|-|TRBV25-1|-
TGTGCCAGCAGTGAATCGCCCCGAAGCGGTATAACCTACAATGAGCAGTTCTTC
CASSESPRSGITYNEQFF
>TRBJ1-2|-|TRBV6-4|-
TGTGCCAGCAGTGCGTTGGGGGGATCTAACTATGGCTACACCTTC
CASSALGGSNYGYTF
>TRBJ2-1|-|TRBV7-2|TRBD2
TGTGCCAGCAGCTCAAGCGGGGGGGCCTTCAATGAGCAGTTCTTC
CASSSSGGAFNEQFF
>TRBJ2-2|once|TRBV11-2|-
TGTGCCAGCAGCTTAGATAGACAGACCGGGGAGCTGTTTTTT
CASSLDRQTGELFF
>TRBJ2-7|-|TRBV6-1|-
TGTGCCAGCAGTGAGTGGACAGCCTACGAGCAGTACTTC
CASSEWTAYEQYF